This TCR beta chain was sequenced in a study of cytomegalovirus exposure and HLA in healthy donors. At the level of the study: Across 350 to 400 genotyped donors, approximately 80% landed in the Caucasian-associated ancestry cluster. Study outcomes and limitations: When the data were analyzed later, several of the most significant clusters appeared to be linked to common viral pathogens.

CDR1 SGHRS and CDR2 YFSETQ come from the germline V gene. CDR3 length: 14 residues. V was cut by 4 bases and J by 7 bases, with 18 bases left in between. The PCR ran on 60 Vbeta and 13 Jbeta primers. Measured with immunoSEQ multiplex PCR; TCRdb has only the in-frame clones, and not every one. The sample comprises about 130,000 clones, 82% of which are singletons, and 11% rests with the top ten. In this sample, this clone turned up once. Its antigen is still unknown. The TCR was taken from a male donor in good health and CMV-seropositive. The sample consisted of PBMCs. The chain is built from TRBV5-1 and TRBJ2-7, with a tentative D call TRBD1 (6 bases). This chain's CDR3 is CASSGTTGPGEQYF. Here the CDR3 DNA reads TGCGCCAGCAGCGGGACGACAGGACCAGGGGAGCAGTACTTC.